Listed below are T cell receptor beta chains from one sample, sequenced in a study of preoperative IRX-2 immunotherapy in early breast cancer. Repertoires were generated with immunoSEQ multiplex PCR, while TCRdb's copy carries only in-frame clones and drops some. In the table there are roughly 93,000 clones, roughly 89% of which are singletons. The input for sequencing was tumor tissue, taken after IRX-2 immunotherapy. The receptors come from a human donor with breast cancer. Both conserved end residues are trimmed from each CDR3. Fields, in order: J gene, D gene, V gene, CDR3 protein. D genes are given only for firm matches.

J gene: TRBJ2-1; D gene: TRBD1; V gene: TRBV5-1; CDR3 protein: ASSFRQGGYNEQF
J gene: TRBJ1-1; D gene: TRBD1; V gene: TRBV12-5; CDR3 protein: ATRQGRGAEAF
J gene: TRBJ1-6; D gene: .; V gene: TRBV19; CDR3 protein: ASSIEGRRSSYNSPLH
J gene: TRBJ2-3; D gene: TRBD2; V gene: TRBV5-1; CDR3 protein: ASRLAGGDTDTQY
J gene: TRBJ1-5; D gene: TRBD1; V gene: TRBV6-8; CDR3 protein: ASSLTGPYQPQH
J gene: TRBJ2-3; D gene: .; V gene: TRBV29-1; CDR3 protein: SVASGTDTQY
J gene: TRBJ1-1; D gene: .; V gene: TRBV6-8; CDR3 protein: ASSNPTALNTEAF
J gene: TRBJ1-4; D gene: TRBD1; V gene: TRBV19; CDR3 protein: ASSRTGDRNEKLF
J gene: TRBJ2-7; D gene: .; V gene: TRBV6-7; CDR3 protein: ASSLTGEQY
J gene: TRBJ1-1; D gene: TRBD1; V gene: TRBV19; CDR3 protein: ASSQLITGGNTEAF
J gene: TRBJ2-7; D gene: .; V gene: TRBV6-8; CDR3 protein: ASIGGISSYEQY
J gene: TRBJ2-3; D gene: TRBD1; V gene: TRBV5-1; CDR3 protein: ASSRTGGVTDTQY
J gene: TRBJ1-2; D gene: .; V gene: TRBV19; CDR3 protein: ASSLGGVSNGYT
J gene: TRBJ1-3; D gene: .; V gene: TRBV30; CDR3 protein: AWGPQTRNTIY
J gene: TRBJ2-3; D gene: TRBD2; V gene: TRBV5-1; CDR3 protein: ASSSGASGRKDTQY
J gene: TRBJ2-3; D gene: .; V gene: TRBV5-1; CDR3 protein: ASSYGGLSTDTQY
J gene: TRBJ2-1; D gene: .; V gene: TRBV30; CDR3 protein: AWNFGLDDNEQF
J gene: TRBJ1-6; D gene: TRBD1; V gene: TRBV6-8; CDR3 protein: ASSATGTANSPLH